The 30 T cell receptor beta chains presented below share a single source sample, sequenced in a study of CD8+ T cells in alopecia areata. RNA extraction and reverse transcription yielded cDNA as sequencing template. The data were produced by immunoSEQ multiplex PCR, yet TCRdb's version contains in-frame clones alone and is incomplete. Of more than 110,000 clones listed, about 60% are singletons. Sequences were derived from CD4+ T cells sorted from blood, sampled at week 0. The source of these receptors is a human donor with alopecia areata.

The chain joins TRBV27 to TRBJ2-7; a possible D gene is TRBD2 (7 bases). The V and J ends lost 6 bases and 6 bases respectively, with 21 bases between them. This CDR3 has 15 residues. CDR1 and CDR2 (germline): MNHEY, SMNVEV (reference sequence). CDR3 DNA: TGTGCCAGCAGCCGAATGGGGGGGGCCTTTGCCGAGCAGTACTTC. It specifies CASSRMGGAFAEQYF.

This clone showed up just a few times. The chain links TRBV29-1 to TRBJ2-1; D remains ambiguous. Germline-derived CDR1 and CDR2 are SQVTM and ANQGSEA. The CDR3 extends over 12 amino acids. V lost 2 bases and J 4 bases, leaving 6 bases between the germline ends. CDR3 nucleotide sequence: TGCAGCGTTGAACTAACGTACAATGAGCAGTTCTTC. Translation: CSVELTYNEQFF.

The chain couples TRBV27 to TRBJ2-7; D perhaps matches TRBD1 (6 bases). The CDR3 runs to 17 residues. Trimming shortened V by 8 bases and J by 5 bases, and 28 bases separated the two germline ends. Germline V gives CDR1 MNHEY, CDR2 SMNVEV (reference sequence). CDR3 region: CASRAAVGVQGAHEQYF. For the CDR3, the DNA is TGTGCCAGCCGAGCGGCAGTTGGAGTACAGGGTGCCCACGAGCAGTACTTC.

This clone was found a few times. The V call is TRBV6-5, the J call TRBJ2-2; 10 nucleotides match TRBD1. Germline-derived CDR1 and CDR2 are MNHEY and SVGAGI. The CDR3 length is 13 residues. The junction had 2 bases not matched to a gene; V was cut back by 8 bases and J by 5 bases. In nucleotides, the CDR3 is TGTGCCAGCCGGGACAGGGGTACCGGGGAGCTGTTTTTT. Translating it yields CASRDRGTGELFF.

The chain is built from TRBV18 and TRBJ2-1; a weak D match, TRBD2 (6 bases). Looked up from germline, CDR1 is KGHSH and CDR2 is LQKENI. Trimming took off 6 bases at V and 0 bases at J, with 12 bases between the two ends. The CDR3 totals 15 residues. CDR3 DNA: TGTGCCAGCTCGCTAGCGTCAAGCTCCTACAATGAGCAGTTCTTC. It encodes CASSLASSSYNEQFF.

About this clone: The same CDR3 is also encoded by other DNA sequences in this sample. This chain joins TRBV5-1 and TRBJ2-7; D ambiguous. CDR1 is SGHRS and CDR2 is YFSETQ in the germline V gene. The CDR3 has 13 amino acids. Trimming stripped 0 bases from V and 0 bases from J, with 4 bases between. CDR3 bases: TGCGCCAGCAGCTTGGACGGCTCCTACGAGCAGTACTTC. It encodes CASSLDGSYEQYF.

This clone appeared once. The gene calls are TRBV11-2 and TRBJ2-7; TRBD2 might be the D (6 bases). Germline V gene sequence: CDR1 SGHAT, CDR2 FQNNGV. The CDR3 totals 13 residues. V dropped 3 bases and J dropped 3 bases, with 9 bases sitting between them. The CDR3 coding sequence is TGTGCCAGCAGCTTTCCGGGGGACTACGAGCAGTACTTC. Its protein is CASSFPGDYEQYF. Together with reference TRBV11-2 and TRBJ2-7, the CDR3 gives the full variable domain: EAGVAQSPRYKIIEKRQSVAFWCNPISGHATLYWYQQILGQGPKLLIQFQNNGVVDDSQLPKDRFSAERLKGVDSTLKIQPAKLEDSAVYLCASSFPGDYEQYFGPGTRLTVT.

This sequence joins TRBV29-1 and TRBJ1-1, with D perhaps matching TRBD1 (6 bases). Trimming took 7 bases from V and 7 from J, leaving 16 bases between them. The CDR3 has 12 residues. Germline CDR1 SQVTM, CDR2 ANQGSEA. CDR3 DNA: TGCAGCGCCGAAGCGGGGGGCTTTGAAGCTTTCTTT. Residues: CSAEAGGFEAFF. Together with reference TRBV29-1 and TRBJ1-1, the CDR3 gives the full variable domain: SAVISQKPSRDICQRGTSLTIQCQVDSQVTMMFWYRQQPGQSLTLIATANQGSEATYESGFVIDKFPISRPNLTFSTLTVSNMSPEDSSIYLCSAEAGGFEAFFGQGTRLTVV.

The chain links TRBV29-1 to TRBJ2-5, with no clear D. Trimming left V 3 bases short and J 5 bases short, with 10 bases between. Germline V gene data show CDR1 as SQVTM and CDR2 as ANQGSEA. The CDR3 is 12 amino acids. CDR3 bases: TGCAGCGTTGAGTTCCCGAGGGAGACCCAGTACTTC. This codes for CSVEFPRETQYF.

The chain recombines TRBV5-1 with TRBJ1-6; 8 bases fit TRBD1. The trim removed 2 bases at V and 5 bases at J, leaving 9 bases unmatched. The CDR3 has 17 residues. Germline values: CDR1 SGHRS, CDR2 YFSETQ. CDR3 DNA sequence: TGCGCCAGCAGCTTACGAACAGGGGGTCGGAATAATTCACCCCTCCACTTT. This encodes CASSLRTGGRNNSPLHF.

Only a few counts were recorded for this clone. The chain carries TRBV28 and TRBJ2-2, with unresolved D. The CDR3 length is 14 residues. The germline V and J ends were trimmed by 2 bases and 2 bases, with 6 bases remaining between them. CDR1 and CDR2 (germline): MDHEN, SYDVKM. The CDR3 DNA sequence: TGTGCCAGCAGTTTAGGGCGAAACACCGGGGAGCTGTTTTTT. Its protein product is CASSLGRNTGELFF.

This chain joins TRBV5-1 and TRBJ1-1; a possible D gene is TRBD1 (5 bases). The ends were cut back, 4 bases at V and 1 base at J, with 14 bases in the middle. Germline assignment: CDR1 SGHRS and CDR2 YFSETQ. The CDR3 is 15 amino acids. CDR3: CASSRAGTTNTEAFF. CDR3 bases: TGCGCCAGCAGCCGAGCCGGGACGACGAACACTGAAGCTTTCTTT. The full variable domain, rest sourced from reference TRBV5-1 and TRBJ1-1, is KAGVTQTPRYLIKTRGQQVTLSCSPISGHRSVSWYQQTPGQGLQFLFEYFSETQRNKGNFPGRFSGRQFSNSRSEMNVSTLELGDSALYLCASSRAGTTNTEAFFGQGTRLTVV.

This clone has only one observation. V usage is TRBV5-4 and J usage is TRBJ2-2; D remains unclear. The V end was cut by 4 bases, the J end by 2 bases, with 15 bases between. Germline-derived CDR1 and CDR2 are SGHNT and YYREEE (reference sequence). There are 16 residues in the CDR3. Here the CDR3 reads CASSPAPSQNTGELFF. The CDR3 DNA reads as TGTGCCAGCAGCCCGGCCCCCTCCCAAAACACCGGGGAGCTGTTTTTT. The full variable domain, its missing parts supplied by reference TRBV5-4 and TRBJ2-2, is ETGVTQSPTHLIKTRGQQVTLRCSSQSGHNTVSWYQQALGQGPQFIFQYYREEENGRGNFPPRFSGLQFPNYSSELNVNALELDDSALYLCASSPAPSQNTGELFFGEGSRLTVL.

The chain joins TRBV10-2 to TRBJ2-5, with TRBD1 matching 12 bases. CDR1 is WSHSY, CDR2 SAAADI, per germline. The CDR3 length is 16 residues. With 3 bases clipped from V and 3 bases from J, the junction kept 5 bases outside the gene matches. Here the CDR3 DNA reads TGCGCCAGCAGTGACAGGGACAGGGGGCTTAAAGAGACCCAGTACTTC. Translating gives CASSDRDRGLKETQYF.

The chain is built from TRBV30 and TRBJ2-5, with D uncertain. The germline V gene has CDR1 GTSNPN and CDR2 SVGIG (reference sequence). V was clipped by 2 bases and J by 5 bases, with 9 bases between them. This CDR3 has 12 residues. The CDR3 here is CAWSPGWETQYF. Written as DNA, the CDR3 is TGTGCCTGGAGTCCCGGGTGGGAGACCCAGTACTTC.

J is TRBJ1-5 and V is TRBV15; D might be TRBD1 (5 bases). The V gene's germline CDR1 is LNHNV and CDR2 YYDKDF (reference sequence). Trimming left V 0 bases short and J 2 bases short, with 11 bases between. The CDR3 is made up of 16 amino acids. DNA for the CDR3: TGTGCCACCAGCAGAGATTGGGGGGTGGGCAATCAGCCCCAGCATTTT. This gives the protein CATSRDWGVGNQPQHF.

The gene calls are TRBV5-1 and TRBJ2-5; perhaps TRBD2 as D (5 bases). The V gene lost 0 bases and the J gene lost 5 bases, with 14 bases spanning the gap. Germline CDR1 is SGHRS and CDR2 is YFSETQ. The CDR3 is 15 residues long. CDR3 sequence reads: CASSLVGRSGETQYF. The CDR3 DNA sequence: TGCGCCAGCAGCTTGGTAGGCCGATCGGGGGAGACCCAGTACTTC.

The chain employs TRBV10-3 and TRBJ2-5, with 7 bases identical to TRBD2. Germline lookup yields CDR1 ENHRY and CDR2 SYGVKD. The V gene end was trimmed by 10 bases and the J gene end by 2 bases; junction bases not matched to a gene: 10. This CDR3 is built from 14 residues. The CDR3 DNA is TGTGCCAGTAGCGGGTGGGGTGGGCAAGAGACCCAGTACTTC. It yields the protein CASSGWGGQETQYF.

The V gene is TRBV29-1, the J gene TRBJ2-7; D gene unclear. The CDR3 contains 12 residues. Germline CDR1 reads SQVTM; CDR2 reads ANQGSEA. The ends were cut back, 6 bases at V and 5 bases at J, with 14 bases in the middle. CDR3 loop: CSVRVMGNEQYF. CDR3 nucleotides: TGCAGCGTCCGCGTTATGGGGAACGAGCAGTACTTC.

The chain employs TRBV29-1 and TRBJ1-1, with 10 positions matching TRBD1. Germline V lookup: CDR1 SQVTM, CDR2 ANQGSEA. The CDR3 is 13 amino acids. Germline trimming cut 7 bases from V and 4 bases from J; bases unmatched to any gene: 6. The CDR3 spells CSALRQGATEAFF. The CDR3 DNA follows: TGCAGCGCGCTAAGACAGGGGGCCACTGAAGCTTTCTTT.

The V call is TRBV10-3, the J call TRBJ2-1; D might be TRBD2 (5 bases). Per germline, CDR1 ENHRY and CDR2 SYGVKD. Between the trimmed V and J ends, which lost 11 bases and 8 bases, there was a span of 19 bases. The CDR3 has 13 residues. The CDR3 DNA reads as TGTGCCGGTGGGGAAGCGGCAATCCATGAGCAGTTCTTC. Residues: CAGGEAAIHEQFF.

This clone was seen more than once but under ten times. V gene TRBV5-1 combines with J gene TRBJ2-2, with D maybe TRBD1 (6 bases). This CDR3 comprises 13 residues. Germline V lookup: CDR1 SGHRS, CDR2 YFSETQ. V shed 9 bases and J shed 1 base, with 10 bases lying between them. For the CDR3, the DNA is TGCGCCACCACGGACAGGAACACCGGGGAGCTGTTTTTT. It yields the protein CATTDRNTGELFF. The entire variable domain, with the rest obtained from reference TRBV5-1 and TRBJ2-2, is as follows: KAGVTQTPRYLIKTRGQQVTLSCSPISGHRSVSWYQQTPGQGLQFLFEYFSETQRNKGNFPGRFSGRQFSNSRSEMNVSTLELGDSALYLCATTDRNTGELFFGEGSRLTVL.

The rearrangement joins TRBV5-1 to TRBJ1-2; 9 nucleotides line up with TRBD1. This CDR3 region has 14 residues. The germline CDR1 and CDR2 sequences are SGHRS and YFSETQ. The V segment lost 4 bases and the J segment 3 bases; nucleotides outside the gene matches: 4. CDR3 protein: CASSTGTGYYGYTF. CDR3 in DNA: TGCGCCAGCAGCACCGGGACAGGGTACTATGGCTACACCTTC.

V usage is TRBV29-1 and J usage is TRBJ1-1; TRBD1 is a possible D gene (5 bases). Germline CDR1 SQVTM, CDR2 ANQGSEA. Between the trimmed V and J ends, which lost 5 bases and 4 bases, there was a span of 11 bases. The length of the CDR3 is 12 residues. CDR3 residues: CSVQQGGTEAFF. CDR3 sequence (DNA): TGCAGCGTTCAGCAGGGCGGCACTGAAGCTTTCTTT.

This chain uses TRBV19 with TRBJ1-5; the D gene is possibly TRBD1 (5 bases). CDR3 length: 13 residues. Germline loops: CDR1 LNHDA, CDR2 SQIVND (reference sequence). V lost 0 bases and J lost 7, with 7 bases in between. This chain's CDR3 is CASSIEGRQPQHF. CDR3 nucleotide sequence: TGTGCCAGTAGTATAGAGGGACGGCAGCCCCAGCATTTT.

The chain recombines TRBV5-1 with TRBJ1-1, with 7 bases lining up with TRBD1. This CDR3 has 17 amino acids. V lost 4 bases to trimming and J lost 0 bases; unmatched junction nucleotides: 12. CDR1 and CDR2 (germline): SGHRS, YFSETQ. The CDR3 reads CASSLRQGIDVNTEAFF. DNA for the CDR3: TGCGCCAGCAGCCTAAGACAGGGAATCGATGTGAACACTGAAGCTTTCTTT.

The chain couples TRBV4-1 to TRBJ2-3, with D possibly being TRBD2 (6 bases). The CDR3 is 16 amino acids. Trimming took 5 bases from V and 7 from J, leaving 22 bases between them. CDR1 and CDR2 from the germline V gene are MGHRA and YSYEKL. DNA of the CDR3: TGCGCCAGCAGCTCAGCTGAGGCGGGCGGGGTGAATACGCAGTATTTT. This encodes CASSSAEAGGVNTQYF.

Written as DNA, the CDR3 is TGCGCCAGCAGCGGGACAGGGTCCTACGAGCAGTACTTC. Encoded protein: CASSGTGSYEQYF. The chain has TRBV5-1 and TRBJ2-7; 9 positions agree with TRBD1. V dropped 4 bases and J dropped 1; count of bases not matched to a gene: 0. This CDR3 has 13 residues. Germline CDR1 is SGHRS and CDR2 is YFSETQ.

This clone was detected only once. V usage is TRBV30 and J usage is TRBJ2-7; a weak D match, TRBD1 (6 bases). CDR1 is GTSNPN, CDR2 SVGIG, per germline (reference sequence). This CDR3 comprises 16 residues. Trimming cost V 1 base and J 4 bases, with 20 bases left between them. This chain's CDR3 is CAWSDSGTILSYEQYF. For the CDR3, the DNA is TGTGCCTGGAGTGACTCCGGGACAATCCTCTCTTACGAGCAGTACTTC.

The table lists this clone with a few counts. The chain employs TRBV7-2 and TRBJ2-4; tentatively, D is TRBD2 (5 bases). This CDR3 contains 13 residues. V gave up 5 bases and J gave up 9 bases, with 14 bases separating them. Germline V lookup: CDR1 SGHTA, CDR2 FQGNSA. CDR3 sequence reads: CASSAGIQSIQYF. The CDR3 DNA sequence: TGTGCCAGCAGCGCCGGGATCCAATCCATTCAGTACTTC.